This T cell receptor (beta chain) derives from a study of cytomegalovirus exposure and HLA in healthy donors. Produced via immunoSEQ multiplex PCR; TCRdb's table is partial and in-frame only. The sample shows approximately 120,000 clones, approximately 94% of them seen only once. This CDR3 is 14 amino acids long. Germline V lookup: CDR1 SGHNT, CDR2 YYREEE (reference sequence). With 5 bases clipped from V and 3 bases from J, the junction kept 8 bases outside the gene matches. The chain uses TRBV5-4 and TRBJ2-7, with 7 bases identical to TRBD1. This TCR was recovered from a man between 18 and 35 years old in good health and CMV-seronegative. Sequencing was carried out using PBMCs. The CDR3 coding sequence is TGTGCCAGCAGTTCGGACAGGCCTTACTACGAGCAGTACTTC. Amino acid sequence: CASSSDRPYYEQYF.